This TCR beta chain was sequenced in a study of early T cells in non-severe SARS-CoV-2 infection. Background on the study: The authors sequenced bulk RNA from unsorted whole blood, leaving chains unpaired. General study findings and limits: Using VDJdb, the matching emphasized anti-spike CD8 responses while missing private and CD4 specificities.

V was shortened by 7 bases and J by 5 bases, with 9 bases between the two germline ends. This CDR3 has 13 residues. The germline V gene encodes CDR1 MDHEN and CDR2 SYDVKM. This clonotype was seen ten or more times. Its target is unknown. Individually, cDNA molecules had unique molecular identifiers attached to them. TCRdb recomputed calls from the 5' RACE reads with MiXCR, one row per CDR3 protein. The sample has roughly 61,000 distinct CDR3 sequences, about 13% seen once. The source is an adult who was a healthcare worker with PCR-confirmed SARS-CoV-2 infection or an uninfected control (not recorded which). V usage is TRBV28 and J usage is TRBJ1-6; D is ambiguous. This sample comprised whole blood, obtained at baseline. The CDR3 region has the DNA TGTGCCAGCACGCAGCGCCATAATTCACCCCTCCACTTT. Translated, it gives CASTQRHNSPLHF.